The present T cell receptor beta chain was sequenced within a study of identical twins. Study results and limitations: Fewer insertions characterized abundant cord blood beta clonotypes, whereas memory repertoires showed none. Within monozygotic twins, out-of-frame TCR alpha sharing was underestimated by the models. Conclusions leaned on cross-sectional statistical analysis and did not track the same donors over time.

Germline CDR1 reads SEHNR; CDR2 reads FQNEAQ (reference sequence). V was shortened by 0 bases and J by 2 bases, with 8 bases between the two germline ends. The CDR3 has 16 residues. Unique molecular identifiers were present on cDNA, and template switching added a universal primer site. Each CDR3 protein gets one entry after TCRdb re-called the 5' RACE reads with MiXCR. The sample includes around 470,000 distinct CDR3 sequences, 14% of them seen just once. Remarks on this clonotype: Antigen specificity is unknown.

The same sample was also used in a study of yellow fever vaccine responses in identical twins.

The clonotype comes from a woman aged 18-35 years in good health. This chain links TRBV7-9 with TRBJ2-6; D possibly uses TRBD1 or TRBD2 (5 bases each). The sample was CD4+ T cells sorted from blood. The CDR3 region has the DNA TGTGCCAGCAGCTTAGCGATGGGGGCTGGGGCCAACGTCCTGACTTTC. Translated: CASSLAMGAGANVLTF. The whole variable domain, filled in from reference TRBV7-9 and TRBJ2-6, reads DTGVSQNPRHKITKRGQNVTFRCDPISEHNRLYWYRQTLGQGPEFLTYFQNEAQLEKSRLLSDRFSAERPKGSFSTLEIQRTEQGDSAMYLCASSLAMGAGANVLTFGAGSRLTVL.